The T cell receptor (beta chain) under discussion was sequenced for a study of T cells in Graves' hyperthyroidism and ophthalmopathy. Stable hyperthyroidism: no ophthalmopathy progression over 18 months of follow-up. Patients aged 18 to 65 with hyperthyroidism were newly diagnosed, with duration under 2 months. At least ten counts were recorded for this clonotype. Its antigen is unidentified. TCR beta CDR3 regions were amplified from RNA. Using the HTBI primer set, a first-round RT-PCR was run on the TCR CDR3. TCRdb processed the multiplex PCR reads anew with MiXCR; each CDR3 protein has one entry. Here the sample spans roughly 720,000 distinct CDR3 sequences, 17% being singletons. Whole-study results and caveats: Expanded thyroid clonotypes (above 0.001) were mostly also found in blood.

The CDR3 totals 18 residues. Germline trimming cut 1 base from V and 4 bases from J; bases unmatched to any gene: 11. Germline-derived CDR1 and CDR2 are SGHAT and FQNNGV. Sequencing was carried out using blood. The receptor's source is a man over 45 with Graves' hyperthyroidism. The chain joins TRBV11-2 to TRBJ2-1, with 9 nucleotides matching TRBD2. The CDR3 region has the DNA TGTGCCAGCAGCTTAGTAACGGCGGGAGGGCCCCTTTACAATGAGCAGTTCTTC. Translating it yields CASSLVTAGGPLYNEQFF.